This T cell receptor beta chain was recorded in a study of blood T cell repertoires in COVID-19. Membership in each cohort depended on participant-reported clinical history. In the original analysis: Amplification of reference gene primers was used by the study to estimate nucleated cell counts. The data were produced by immunoSEQ multiplex PCR, yet TCRdb's version contains in-frame clones alone and is incomplete. D and trimming come from the DNA, and the V and J calls and clone size come from that table. The sample yields about 170,000 clones, about four fifths seen once. Germline V gene data show CDR1 as SEHNR and CDR2 as FQNEAQ (reference sequence). This CDR3 comprises 18 residues. V was clipped by 3 bases and J by 1 base, with 22 bases between them.

The sequence was obtained from a woman aged 45-59 years in a cohort exposed to, infected with or recovered from COVID-19 (not recorded which). Sequenced: PBMCs or T cells enriched from blood (not recorded which). The V and J genes are TRBV7-9 and TRBJ2-7; D perhaps matches TRBD1 (6 bases). The CDR3 bases are TGTGCCAGCAGCTTTAGCGAGGACAGACCCCTACGATCCTACGAGCAGTACTTC. Its protein is CASSFSEDRPLRSYEQYF.